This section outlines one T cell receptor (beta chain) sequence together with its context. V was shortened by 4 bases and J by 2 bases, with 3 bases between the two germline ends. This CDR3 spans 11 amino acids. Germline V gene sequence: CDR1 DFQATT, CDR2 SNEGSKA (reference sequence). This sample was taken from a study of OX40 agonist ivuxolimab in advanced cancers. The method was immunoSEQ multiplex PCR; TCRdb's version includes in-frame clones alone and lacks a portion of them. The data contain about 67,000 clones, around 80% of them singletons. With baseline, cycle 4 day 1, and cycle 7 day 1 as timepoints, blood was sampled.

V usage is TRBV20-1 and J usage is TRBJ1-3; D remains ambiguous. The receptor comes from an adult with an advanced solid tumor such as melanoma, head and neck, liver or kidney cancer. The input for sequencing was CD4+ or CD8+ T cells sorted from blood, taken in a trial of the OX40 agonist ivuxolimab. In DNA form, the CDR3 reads TGCAGTGCTATTCCTGGAAACACCATATATTTT. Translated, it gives CSAIPGNTIYF.